What follows describes a single TCR beta chain. Some clones are missing from TCRdb's copy, which holds only in-frame ones; the method was immunoSEQ multiplex PCR. The sample shows about 220,000 clones, roughly 80% of them seen only once. This entry comes from a study of blood T cell repertoires in COVID-19. In the study overall: Nucleic acid was either cDNA or gDNA, and it came from T cells, B-cell-depleted T cells, or PBMCs.

V gave up 2 bases and J gave up 3 bases, with 7 bases separating them. The CDR3 runs to 13 residues. Participant-given clinical history determined each cohort assignment. Exposed study participants had met a COVID-19 case within 2 weeks before entry. Sample: PBMCs or T cells enriched from blood (not recorded which). This clonotype was obtained from a woman between 45 and 60 years old who had been exposed to COVID-19. The chain carries TRBV12-3 or TRBV12-4 and TRBJ1-2, with D unresolved. CDR3 sequence reads: CASSLTVYYGYTF. CDR3 DNA sequence: TGTGCCAGCAGTTTAACGGTTTACTATGGCTACACCTTC.